What follows are 8 T cell receptor beta chains derived from one specimen sequenced in a study of T cells in Graves' hyperthyroidism and ophthalmopathy. From RNA transcripts, TCR beta CDR3 regions were amplified. First-round RT-PCR targeting the TCR CDR3 was performed with the HTBI primer set. MiXCR, applied by TCRdb to the multiplex PCR reads, yields one record per CDR3 protein. Of about 250,000 distinct CDR3 sequences in the sample, over 20% are singletons; the top ten hold 30% to 40%. Sequenced: blood. These TCRs come from a woman between 40 and 55 years old with Graves' ophthalmopathy.

This clonotype was picked up many times. The chain uses TRBV10-3 and TRBJ2-5; D gene uncertain. CDR3 length: 14 residues. Germline V CDR1 and CDR2: ENHRY, SYGVKD. V lost 4 bases to trimming and J lost 2 bases, with 11 bases between them. CDR3 bases: TGTGCCATCAGTGGTGGACCGAGACAAGAGACCCAGTACTTC. It codes for CAISGGPRQETQYF.

This clonotype was detected ten times or more. This chain joins TRBV11-2 and TRBJ2-6, with unresolved D. This CDR3 has 13 residues. V lost 5 bases and J lost 4, with 6 bases in between. Germline V gene sequence: CDR1 SGHAT, CDR2 FQNNGV. CDR3 in amino acids: CASSVGGANVLTF. The CDR3 region has the DNA TGTGCCAGCAGCGTGGGAGGGGCCAACGTCCTGACTTTC.

The genes are TRBV6-4 and TRBJ2-7; possibly TRBD1 or TRBD2 for D (5 bases each). The CDR3 sequence is 13 residues long. Per germline, CDR1 MRHNA and CDR2 SNTAGT. V was pared by 5 bases and J by 9 bases, with 17 bases between. CDR3 nucleotides: TGTGCCAGCAGTCCCCTGGTGGAAGGGACGCAGTACTTC. Translating gives CASSPLVEGTQYF.

Ten or more counts support this clonotype. The chain carries TRBV28 and TRBJ2-4; TRBD1 might be the D (7 bases). Germline-derived CDR1 and CDR2 are MDHEN and SYDVKM. This CDR3 contains 14 residues. The V end lost 5 bases, the J end lost 5 bases, and 13 bases lay between the germline ends. CDR3 protein: CASSRPGGQNIQYF. The CDR3 nucleotides read TGTGCCAGCAGTCGACCAGGGGGGCAAAACATTCAGTACTTC.

For the CDR3, the DNA is TGTGCCAGCAGTATCCAGACAGGGTCGAACACTGAAGCTTTCTTT. Protein: CASSIQTGSNTEAFF. V usage is TRBV28 and J usage is TRBJ1-1, with 7 nucleotides matching TRBD1. CDR3 size: 15 residues. CDR1 is MDHEN and CDR2 is SYDVKM in the germline V gene. V dropped 5 bases and J dropped 1; count of bases not matched to a gene: 7. The entire variable domain, with the rest obtained from reference TRBV28 and TRBJ1-1, is as follows: DVKVTQSSRYLVKRTGEKVFLECVQDMDHENMFWYRQDPGLGLRLIYFSYDVKMKEKGDIPEGYSVSREKKERFSLILESASTNQTSMYLCASSIQTGSNTEAFFGQGTRLTVV.

The rearrangement uses TRBV6-1 and TRBJ2-4, with unresolved D. V lost 4 bases to trimming and J lost 2 bases, with 12 bases between them. This CDR3 comprises 15 residues. Germline V lookup: CDR1 MNHNS, CDR2 SASEGT. The CDR3 spells CASSGDALTKNIQYF. The CDR3 DNA follows: TGTGCCAGCAGTGGAGATGCCCTAACCAAAAACATTCAGTACTTC.

This clonotype was seen at least ten times. Germline and junction disagree at one end, which may indicate a read error. The chain combines TRBV28 with TRBJ2-7; 11 bases are a match to TRBD2. Per germline, CDR1 MDHEN and CDR2 SYDVKM. The CDR3 covers 15 residues. Here the CDR3 reads CASSHSSGRRYGQYF. The CDR3 region has the DNA TGTGCCAGCAGTCACTCTAGCGGGAGGAGGTACGGGCAGTACTTC.

Ten or more counts support this clonotype. The V gene is TRBV2, the J gene TRBJ1-1, with D possibly TRBD1 on 5 matching bases. The CDR3 loop spans 13 amino acids. Looked up from germline, CDR1 is SNHLY and CDR2 is FYNNEI. V lost 9 bases, J lost 0 bases, and 11 bases lay in between. The CDR3 bases are TGTGCCAGTGGGGGGACGGTGAACACTGAAGCTTTCTTT. Translated: CASGGTVNTEAFF.